This T cell receptor (beta chain) was identified in a study of CD8 T cells in Susac syndrome. The multiple sclerosis controls were treatment-naive patients with relapsing-remitting disease that was stable or active. Reverse transcription of roughly 0.5 to 1 ug RNA was carried out with random hexamers. TCRdb called the immunoSEQ multiplex PCR reads again in MiXCR, with one record for every CDR3 protein. The sample includes a few hundred thousand distinct CDR3 sequences, more than 75% of them seen just once. Germline loops: CDR1 DFQATT, CDR2 SNEGSKA (reference sequence). Trimming removed 1 base at V and 0 bases at J, with 15 bases between. This CDR3 spans 16 amino acids.

Material: CD8+ T cells from PBMCs. The TCR was taken from a human donor with multiple sclerosis. The genes are TRBV20-1 and TRBJ1-1; D might be TRBD1 (5 bases). This CDR3 reads CSARGPTAILNTEAFF. As DNA, the CDR3 is TGCAGTGCTAGAGGTCCGACAGCGATCCTGAACACTGAAGCTTTCTTT.